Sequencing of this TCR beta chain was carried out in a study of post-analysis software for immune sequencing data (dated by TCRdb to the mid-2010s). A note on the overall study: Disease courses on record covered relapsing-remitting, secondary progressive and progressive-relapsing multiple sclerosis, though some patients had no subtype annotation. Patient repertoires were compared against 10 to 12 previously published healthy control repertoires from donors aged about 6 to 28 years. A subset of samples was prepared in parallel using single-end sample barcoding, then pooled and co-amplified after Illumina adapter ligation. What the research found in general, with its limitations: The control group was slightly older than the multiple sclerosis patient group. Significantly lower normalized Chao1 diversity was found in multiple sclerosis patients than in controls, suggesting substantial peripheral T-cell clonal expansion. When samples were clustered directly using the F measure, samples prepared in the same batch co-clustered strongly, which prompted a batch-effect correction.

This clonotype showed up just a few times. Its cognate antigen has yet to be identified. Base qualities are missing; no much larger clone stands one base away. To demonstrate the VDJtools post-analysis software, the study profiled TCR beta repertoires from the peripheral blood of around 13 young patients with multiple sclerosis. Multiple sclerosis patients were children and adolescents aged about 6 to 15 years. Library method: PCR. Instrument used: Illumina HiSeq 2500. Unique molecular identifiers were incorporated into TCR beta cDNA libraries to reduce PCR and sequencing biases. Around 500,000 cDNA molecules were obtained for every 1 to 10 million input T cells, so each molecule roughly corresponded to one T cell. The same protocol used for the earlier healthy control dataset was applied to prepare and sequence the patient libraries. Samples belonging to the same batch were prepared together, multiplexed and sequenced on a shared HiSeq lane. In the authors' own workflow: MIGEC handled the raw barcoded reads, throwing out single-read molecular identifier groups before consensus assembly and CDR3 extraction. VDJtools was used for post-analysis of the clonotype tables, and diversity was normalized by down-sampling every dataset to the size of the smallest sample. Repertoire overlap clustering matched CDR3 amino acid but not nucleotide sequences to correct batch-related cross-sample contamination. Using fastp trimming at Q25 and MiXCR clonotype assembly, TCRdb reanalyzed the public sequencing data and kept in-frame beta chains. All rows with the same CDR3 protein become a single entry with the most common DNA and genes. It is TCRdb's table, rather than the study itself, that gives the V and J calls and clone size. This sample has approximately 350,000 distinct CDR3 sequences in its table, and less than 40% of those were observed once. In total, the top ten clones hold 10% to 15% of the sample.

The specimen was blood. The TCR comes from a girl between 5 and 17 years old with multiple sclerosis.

In nucleotide form, the sequence is TGTGCCAGCGCCGTTGAGGGGGAGACCCAGTACTTC. Its protein reads: CASAVEGETQYF. The chain links TRBV9 with TRBJ2-5; the D gene could be TRBD1 or TRBD2, each one agreeing over 5 bases. CDR1 and CDR2, looked up from the germline V gene, are SGDLS and YYNGEE. Measured from the cysteine to the phenylalanine, the CDR3 is 12 residues long. Just the 36-base CDR3 DNA is kept, in frame starting at base 1. The germline ends are 12 bases apart after V is trimmed by 7 bases and J by 5 bases.